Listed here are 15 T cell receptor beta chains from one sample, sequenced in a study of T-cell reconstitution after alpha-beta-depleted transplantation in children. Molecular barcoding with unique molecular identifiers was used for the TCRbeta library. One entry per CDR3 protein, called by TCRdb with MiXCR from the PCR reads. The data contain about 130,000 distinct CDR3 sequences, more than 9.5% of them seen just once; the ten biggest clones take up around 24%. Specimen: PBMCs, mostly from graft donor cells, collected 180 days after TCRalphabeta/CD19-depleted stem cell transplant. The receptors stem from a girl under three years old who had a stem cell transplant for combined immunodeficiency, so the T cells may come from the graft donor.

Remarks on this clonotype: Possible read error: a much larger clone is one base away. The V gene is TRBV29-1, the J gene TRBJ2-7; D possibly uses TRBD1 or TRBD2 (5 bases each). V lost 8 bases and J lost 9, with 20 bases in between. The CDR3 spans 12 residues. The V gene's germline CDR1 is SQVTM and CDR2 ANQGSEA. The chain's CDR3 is CSYIRGARAQYF. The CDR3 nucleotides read TGCAGCTATATTCGAGGGGCACGGGCGCAGTACTTC.

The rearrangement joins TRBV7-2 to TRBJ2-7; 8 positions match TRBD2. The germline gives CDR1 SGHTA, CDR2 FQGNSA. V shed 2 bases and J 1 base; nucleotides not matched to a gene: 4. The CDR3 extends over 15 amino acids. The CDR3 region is CASSLRSGVSYEQYF. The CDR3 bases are TGTGCCAGCAGCTTACGTAGCGGGGTTTCCTACGAGCAGTACTTC.

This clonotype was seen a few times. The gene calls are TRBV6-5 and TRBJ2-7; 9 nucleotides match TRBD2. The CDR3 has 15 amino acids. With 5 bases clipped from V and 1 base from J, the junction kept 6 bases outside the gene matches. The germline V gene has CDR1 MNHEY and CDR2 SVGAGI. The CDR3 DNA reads TGTGCCAGCAGTCCCAGTAGCGGGGGTTCCTACGAGCAGTACTTC. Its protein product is CASSPSSGGSYEQYF.

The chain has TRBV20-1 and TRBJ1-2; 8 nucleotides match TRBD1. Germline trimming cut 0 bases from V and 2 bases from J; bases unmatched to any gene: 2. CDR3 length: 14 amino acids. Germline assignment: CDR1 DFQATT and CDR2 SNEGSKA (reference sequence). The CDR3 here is CSARDRTGNYGYTF. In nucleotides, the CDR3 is TGCAGTGCTAGAGATCGGACAGGGAACTATGGCTACACCTTC.

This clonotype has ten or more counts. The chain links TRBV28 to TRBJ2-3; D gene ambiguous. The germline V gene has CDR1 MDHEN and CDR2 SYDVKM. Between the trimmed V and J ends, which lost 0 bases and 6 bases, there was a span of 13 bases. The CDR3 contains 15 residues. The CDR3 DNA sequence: TGTGCCAGCAGTTTATGGACCCTCTCGAAGGATACGCAGTATTTT. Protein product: CASSLWTLSKDTQYF.

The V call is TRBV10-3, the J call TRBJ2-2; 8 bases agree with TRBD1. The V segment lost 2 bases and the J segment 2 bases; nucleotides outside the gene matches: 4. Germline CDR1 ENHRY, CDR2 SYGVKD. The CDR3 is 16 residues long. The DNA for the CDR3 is TGTGCCATCAGTGAGGGACAGGGTGATAACACCGGGGAGCTGTTTTTT. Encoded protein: CAISEGQGDNTGELFF.

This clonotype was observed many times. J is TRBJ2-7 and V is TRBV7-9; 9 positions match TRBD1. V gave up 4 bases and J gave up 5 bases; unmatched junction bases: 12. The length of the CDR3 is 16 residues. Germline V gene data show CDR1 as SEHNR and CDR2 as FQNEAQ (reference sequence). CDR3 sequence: CASSYQPGQGFNEQYF. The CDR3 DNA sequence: TGTGCCAGCAGCTATCAGCCGGGACAGGGTTTCAACGAGCAGTACTTC.

CDR3 loop: CASSNWTANSYEQYF. DNA of the CDR3: TGTGCCAGCAGCAACTGGACAGCGAACTCCTACGAGCAGTACTTC. The chain has TRBV7-8 and TRBJ2-7, with D possibly TRBD1 on 6 matching bases. The germline V and J ends were trimmed by 5 bases and 0 bases, with 14 bases remaining between them. The CDR3 loop spans 15 amino acids. CDR1 is SGHVS and CDR2 is FQNEAQ in the germline V gene.

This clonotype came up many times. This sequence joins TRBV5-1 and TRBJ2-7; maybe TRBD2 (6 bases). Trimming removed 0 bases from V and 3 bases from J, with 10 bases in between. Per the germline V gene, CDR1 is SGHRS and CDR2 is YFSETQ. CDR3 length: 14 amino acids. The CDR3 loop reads CASSLERARYEQYF. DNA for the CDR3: TGCGCCAGCAGCTTGGAGCGGGCCCGCTACGAGCAGTACTTC.

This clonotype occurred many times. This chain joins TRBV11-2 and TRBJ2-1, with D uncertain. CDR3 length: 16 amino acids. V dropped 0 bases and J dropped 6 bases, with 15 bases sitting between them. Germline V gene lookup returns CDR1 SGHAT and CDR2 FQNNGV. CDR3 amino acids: CASSLEVSTPLNEQFF. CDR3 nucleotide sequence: TGTGCCAGCAGCTTAGAGGTGTCGACTCCCCTCAATGAGCAGTTCTTC. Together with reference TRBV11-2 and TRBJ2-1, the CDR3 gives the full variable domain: EAGVAQSPRYKIIEKRQSVAFWCNPISGHATLYWYQQILGQGPKLLIQFQNNGVVDDSQLPKDRFSAERLKGVDSTLKIQPAKLEDSAVYLCASSLEVSTPLNEQFFGPGTRLTVL.

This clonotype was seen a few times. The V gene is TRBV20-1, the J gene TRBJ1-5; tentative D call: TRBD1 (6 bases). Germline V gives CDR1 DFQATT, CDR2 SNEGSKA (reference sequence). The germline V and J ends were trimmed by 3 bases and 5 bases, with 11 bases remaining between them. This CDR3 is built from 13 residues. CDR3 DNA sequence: TGCAGTGCTAGCGTCCCAGGGGATCAGCCCCAGCATTTT. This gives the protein CSASVPGDQPQHF.

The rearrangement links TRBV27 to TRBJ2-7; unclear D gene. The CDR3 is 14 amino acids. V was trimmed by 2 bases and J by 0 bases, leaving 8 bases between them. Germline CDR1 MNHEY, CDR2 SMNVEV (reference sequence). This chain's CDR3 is CASSLKGFSYEQYF. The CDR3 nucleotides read TGTGCCAGCAGTTTAAAGGGTTTCTCCTACGAGCAGTACTTC.

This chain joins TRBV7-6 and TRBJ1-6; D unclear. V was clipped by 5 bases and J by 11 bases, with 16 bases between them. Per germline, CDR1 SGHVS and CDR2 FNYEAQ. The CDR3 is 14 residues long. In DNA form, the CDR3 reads TGTGCCAGCAGCCAATGGGGTCAAGAGGCACCCCTCCACTTT. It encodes CASSQWGQEAPLHF. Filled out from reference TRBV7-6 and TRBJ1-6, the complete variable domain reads GAGVSQSPRYKVTKRGQDVALRCDPISGHVSLYWYRQALGQGPEFLTYFNYEAQQDKSGLPNDRFSAERPEGSISTLTIQRTEQRDSAMYRCASSQWGQEAPLHFGNGTRLTVT.

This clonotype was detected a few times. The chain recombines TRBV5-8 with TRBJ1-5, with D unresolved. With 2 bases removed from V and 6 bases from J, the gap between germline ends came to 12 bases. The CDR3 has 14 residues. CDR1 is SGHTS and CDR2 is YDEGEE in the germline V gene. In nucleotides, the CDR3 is TGTGCCAGCAGCTTTTGGGGAAGGACTCAGCCCCAGCATTTT. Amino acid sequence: CASSFWGRTQPQHF.

CDR3 amino acids: CASSRGQGPPNYGYTF. Written as DNA, the CDR3 is TGTGCCAGTAGTCGTGGACAGGGGCCCCCTAACTATGGCTACACCTTC. The chain couples TRBV19 to TRBJ1-2; 9 bases are a match to TRBD1. The germline gives CDR1 LNHDA, CDR2 SQIVND (reference sequence). Trimming took 5 bases from V and 0 from J; bases not matched to a gene: 7. The CDR3 runs to 16 residues. The full variable domain, completed using reference TRBV19 and TRBJ1-2, is DGGITQSPKYLFRKEGQNVTLSCEQNLNHDAMYWYRQDPGQGLRLIYYSQIVNDFQKGDIAEGYSVSREKKESFPLTVTSAQKNPTAFYLCASSRGQGPPNYGYTFGSGTRLTVV.